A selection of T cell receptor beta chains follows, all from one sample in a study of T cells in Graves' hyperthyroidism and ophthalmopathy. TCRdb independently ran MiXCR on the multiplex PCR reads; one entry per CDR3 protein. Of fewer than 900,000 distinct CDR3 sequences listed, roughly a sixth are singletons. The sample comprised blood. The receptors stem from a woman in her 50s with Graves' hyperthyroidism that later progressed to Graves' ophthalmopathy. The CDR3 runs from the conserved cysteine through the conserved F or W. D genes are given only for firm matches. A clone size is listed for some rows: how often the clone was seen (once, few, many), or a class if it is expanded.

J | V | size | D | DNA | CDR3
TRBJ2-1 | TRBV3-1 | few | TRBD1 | TGTGCCAGCAGCCAAGACGGGGCAGGGGGCGAGCAGTTCTTC | CASSQDGAGGEQFF
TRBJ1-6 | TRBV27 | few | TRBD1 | TGTGCCAGCAGCGCGACAGGGTCTAATTCACCCCTCCACTTT | CASSATGSNSPLHF
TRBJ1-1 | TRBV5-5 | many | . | TGTGCCAGCAGCTTGACAGACACTGAAGCTTTCTTT | CASSLTDTEAFF
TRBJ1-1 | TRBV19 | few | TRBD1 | TGTGCCAGTCACCAGGGACAGGGAAGAACTGAAGCTTTCTTT | CASHQGQGRTEAFF
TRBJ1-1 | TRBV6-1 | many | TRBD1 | TGTGCCAGCTCGCGGGACAGGGTGAACACTGAAGCTTTCTTT | CASSRDRVNTEAFF
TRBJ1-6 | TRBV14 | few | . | TGTGCCAGCAGCCATAAGACAGGACTACCCCTCCACTTT | CASSHKTGLPLHF
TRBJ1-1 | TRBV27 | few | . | TGTGCCAGCATCGCCGGGACGGACGGTACTGAAGCTTTCTTT | CASIAGTDGTEAFF
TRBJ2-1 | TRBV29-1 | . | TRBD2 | TGCAGCGTGGATACACCTAGCGGGGGGGCCTACAATGAGCAGTTCTTC | CSVDTPSGGAYNEQFF
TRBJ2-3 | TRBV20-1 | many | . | TGCAGTGCTAGGGAAGGGTTTGGCACAGATACGCAGTATTTT | CSAREGFGTDTQYF
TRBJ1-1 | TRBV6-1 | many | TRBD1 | TGTGCCAGCAGTAGGGAGGGACAGGGGAAAACTGAAGCTTTCTTT | CASSREGQGKTEAFF
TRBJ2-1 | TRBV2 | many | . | TGTGCCGCACACTCGGGGACCGAGTCCTACAATGAGCAGTTCTTC | CAAHSGTESYNEQFF
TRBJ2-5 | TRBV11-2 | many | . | TGTGCCAGCAGCTTAGAGGAAGGGACCCAGTACTTC | CASSLEEGTQYF
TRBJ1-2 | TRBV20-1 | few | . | TGCAGTGCATCCGACAACGGGGGATATGGCTACACCTTC | CSASDNGGYGYTF
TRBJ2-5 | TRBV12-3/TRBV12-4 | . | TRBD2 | TGTGCCAGCAGTTTCTCAGGGACTAGCGGCCGAGAGACCCAGTACTTC | CASSFSGTSGRETQYF
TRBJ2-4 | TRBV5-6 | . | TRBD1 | TGTGCCAGCAGCTTCCGGACAGGGGTTGGCATTCAGTACTTC | CASSFRTGVGIQYF
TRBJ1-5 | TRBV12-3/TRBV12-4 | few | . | TGTGCCAGCACCACAAGGGTGGGTCAGCCCCAGCATTTT | CASTTRVGQPQHF
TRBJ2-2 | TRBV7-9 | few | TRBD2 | TGTGCCAGCAGCGCCCCAGCGGGGGGGCCGGGGGAGCTGTTTTTT | CASSAPAGGPGELFF
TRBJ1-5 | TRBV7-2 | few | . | TGTGCCAGCAGCCCACCCATTCGGGGAGGGATCAATCAGCCCCAGCATTTT | CASSPPIRGGINQPQHF
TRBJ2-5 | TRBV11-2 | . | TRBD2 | TGTGCCAGCAGCCGAGGACTAGCGGGGGATGAGACCCAGTACTTC | CASSRGLAGDETQYF
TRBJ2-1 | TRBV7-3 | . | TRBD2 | TGTGCCAGCACCCTGGGGGGGTACAATGAGCAGTTCTTC | CASTLGGYNEQFF
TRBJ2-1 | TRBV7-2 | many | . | TGTGCCAGCAGCGCACCCCCAACGGGGGATGAGCAGTTCTTC | CASSAPPTGDEQFF
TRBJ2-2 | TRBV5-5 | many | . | TGTGCCAGCAGTCCTCCGGCGGGCCAGGGGACGAACACCGGGGAGCTGTTTTTT | CASSPPAGQGTNTGELFF
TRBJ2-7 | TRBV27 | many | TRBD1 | TGTGCCAGCAGTCCACGTCCCGGGACAGGTACCTACGAGCAGTACTTC | CASSPRPGTGTYEQYF
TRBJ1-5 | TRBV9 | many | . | TGTGCCAGCAGCGCCACAGGTTATAGCAATCAGCCCCAGCATTTT | CASSATGYSNQPQHF
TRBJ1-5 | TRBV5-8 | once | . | TGTGCCAGCTGGACAAAGGCTAGCAATCAGCCCCAGCATTTT | CASWTKASNQPQHF
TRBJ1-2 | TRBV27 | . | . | TGTGCCAGCAGACCTGGCAGGGTAACCTATGGCTACACCTTC | CASRPGRVTYGYTF
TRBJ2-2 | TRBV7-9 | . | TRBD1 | TGTGCCAGCAGCACACCCGGGACAGGGCTCTACTCGAACACCGGGGAGCTGTTTTTT | CASSTPGTGLYSNTGELFF
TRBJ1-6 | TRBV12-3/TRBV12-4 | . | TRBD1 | TGTGCCAGCAGCCGCGGTGGGGACAGGGGGGATAATTCACCCCTCCACTTT | CASSRGGDRGDNSPLHF
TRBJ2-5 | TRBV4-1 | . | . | TGCGCCAGCAGCCAAGATCCCCCGCAGGATCGAGAGACCCAGTACTTC | CASSQDPPQDRETQYF
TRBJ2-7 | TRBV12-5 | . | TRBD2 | TGTGCTAGTGACTCCTCTAGCGGGGACTCCTCCTACGAGCAGTACTTC | CASDSSSGDSSYEQYF
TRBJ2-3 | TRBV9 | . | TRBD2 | TGTGCCAGCAGCGTAGCTCGAGTAGCGGGGGGGGCAACAGATACGCAGTATTTT | CASSVARVAGGATDTQYF
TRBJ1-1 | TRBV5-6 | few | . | TGTGCCAGCAGCTTCTCCAGGAGGAAGAACACTGAAGCTTTCTTT | CASSFSRRKNTEAFF
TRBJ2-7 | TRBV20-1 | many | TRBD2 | TGCAGTGCTTCGAGGGGACTAGTCTCCTACGAGCAGTACTTC | CSASRGLVSYEQYF
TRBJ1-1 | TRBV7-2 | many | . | TGTGCCAGCCGCGGACAGCCCATGAACACTGAAGCTTTCTTT | CASRGQPMNTEAFF
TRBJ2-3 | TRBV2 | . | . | TGTGCCAGTAGGGAAACCGGGGCTGACGGGGGCACAGATACGCAGTATTTT | CASRETGADGGTDTQYF
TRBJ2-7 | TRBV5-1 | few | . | TGCGCCAGCAGTCGGGCGGCGTCCTACGAGCAGTACTTC | CASSRAASYEQYF
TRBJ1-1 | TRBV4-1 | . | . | TGCGCCAGCAGCCACGAGCCCGGCGGGGGCACTGAAGCTTTCTTT | CASSHEPGGGTEAFF
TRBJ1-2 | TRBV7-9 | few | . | TGTGCCAGCAGCTTAATATATGAAGGCTACACCTTC | CASSLIYEGYTF
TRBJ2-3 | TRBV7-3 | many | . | TGTGCCAGCAGCTACGGTGAAGATACGCAGTATTTT | CASSYGEDTQYF
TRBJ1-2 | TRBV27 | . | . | TGTGCCAGCAGTCTATCAGGGACTTCAATCTATGGCTACACCTTC | CASSLSGTSIYGYTF
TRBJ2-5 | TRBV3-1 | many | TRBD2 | TGTGCCAGCAGCCCTAGGACTAGCGGCGCCCAGTACTTC | CASSPRTSGAQYF
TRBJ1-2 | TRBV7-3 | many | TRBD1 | TGTGCCAGCAGCCTACAAGCCGACAGGGGTGGAGGCTACACCTTC | CASSLQADRGGGYTF
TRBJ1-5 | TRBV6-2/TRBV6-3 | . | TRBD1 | TGTGCCAGCAGTATTACGGGACAGGGCACTAGTTGGTCCGGGCCCCAGCATTTT | CASSITGQGTSWSGPQHF
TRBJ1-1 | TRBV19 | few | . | TGTGCCAGTAGTATTCCGGACGATAAGACTGAAGCTTTCTTT | CASSIPDDKTEAFF
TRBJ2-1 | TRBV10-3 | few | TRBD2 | TGTGCCATCGCCCACACTTCAGCGGGGGGGCCTGATGAGCAGTTCTTC | CAIAHTSAGGPDEQFF
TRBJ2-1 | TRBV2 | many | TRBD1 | TGTGCCAACTACGGGACAGGGGGTAATGAGCAGTTCTTC | CANYGTGGNEQFF
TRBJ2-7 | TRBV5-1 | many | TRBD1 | TGCGCCAGCAGCAAGGGACAGGACGTTCTCTACGAGCAGTACTTC | CASSKGQDVLYEQYF
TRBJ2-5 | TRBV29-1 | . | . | TGCAGCGTGCGACGGGGAGGCAGAGAGACCCAGTACTTC | CSVRRGGRETQYF
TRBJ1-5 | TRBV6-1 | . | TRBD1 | TGTGCCAGCAGTAAGGACAGGGGAGGCAATCAGCCCCAGCATTTT | CASSKDRGGNQPQHF